These T cell receptor beta chains were read from a single sample in a study of blood T cell repertoires in COVID-19. TCRdb's table, derived via immunoSEQ multiplex PCR, lists solely in-frame clones and lacks some. The sample holds tens of thousands of clones; around 82% are singletons and the top ten take roughly 5.6%. Sequencing was performed on peripheral blood. These receptor sequences come from a man aged 45-60 years with active COVID-19. CDR3s include the opening cysteine and the closing phenylalanine or tryptophan. D genes are given only for firm matches. Only part of the rows carry a size: once, few, many, or a class if the clone is expanded.

v_call	cdr3_length	j_call	d_call	clone_size	cdr3_nt	cdr3_aa
TRBV7-8	18	TRBJ2-1	TRBD2	.	TGTGCCAGCAGCCATCTATGGACTAGCGGGAATCTCTACAATGAGCAGTTCTTC	CASSHLWTSGNLYNEQFF
TRBV11-2	16	TRBJ2-3	TRBD2	.	TGTGCCAGCAGCCCCCGGACTAGCGGGATGGCAGATACGCAGTATTTT	CASSPRTSGMADTQYF
TRBV12-2	20	TRBJ2-1	.	.	TGTGCAAGTCGCTTGAGCGGACTAGCGGGGGTTTCGAGCTCCTACAATGAGCAGTTCTTC	CASRLSGLAGVSSSYNEQFF
TRBV7-3	16	TRBJ2-3	TRBD2	once	TGTGCCAGCAGCTTAAATGCTGCGGGAGGGACAGATACGCAGTATTTT	CASSLNAAGGTDTQYF
TRBV7-9	14	TRBJ2-7	.	.	TGTGCCAGCAGCTTGCGGGACAGTAAAACGGAGCAGTACTTC	CASSLRDSKTEQYF
TRBV6-2/TRBV6-3	15	TRBJ2-1	TRBD2	once	TGTGCCAGCAGTTACCCAGCGGGAGGGTCCGATGAGCAGTTCTTC	CASSYPAGGSDEQFF
TRBV9	14	TRBJ2-3	.	.	TGTGCCAGCAGCGAACAGCCGGGCACAGATACGCAGTATTTT	CASSEQPGTDTQYF
TRBV5-1	16	TRBJ1-1	TRBD1	.	TGCGCCAGCAGCTATACCGGGACAGGGAGTGGCACTGAAGCTTTCTTT	CASSYTGTGSGTEAFF
TRBV18	16	TRBJ2-4	.	.	TGTGCCAGCTCCCGGGGGGACACCTTAGCCAAAAACATTCAGTACTTC	CASSRGDTLAKNIQYF
TRBV9	14	TRBJ2-4	TRBD2	.	TGTGCCAGCAGCACGCGGGGGGGATTAAACATTCAGTACTTC	CASSTRGGLNIQYF
TRBV28	14	TRBJ1-2	TRBD1	.	TGTGCCAGCAGTTCCGTACAGGGGGCATATGGCTACACCTTC	CASSSVQGAYGYTF
TRBV29-1	14	TRBJ2-1	TRBD2	.	TGCAGCGCTCCCCATAGCGGGGCCTACAATGAGCAGTTCTTC	CSAPHSGAYNEQFF
TRBV24-1	16	TRBJ2-1	TRBD2	.	TGTGCCACCAGTGTCTTTACTAGCGGGAGCCGCAATGAGCAGTTCTTC	CATSVFTSGSRNEQFF
TRBV3-1/TRBV3-2	16	TRBJ2-7	TRBD1	.	TGTGCCAGCAGCCAAGTCCCGACAGGGACCTCCTACGAGCAGTACTTC	CASSQVPTGTSYEQYF
TRBV7-2	14	TRBJ1-4	.	.	TGTGCCAGCAGCCCCGACAGGTATAATGAAAAACTGTTTTTT	CASSPDRYNEKLFF
TRBV5-4	15	TRBJ2-3	.	.	TGTGCCAGCAGCTTGGCCCAGGCGCCCACAGATACGCAGTATTTT	CASSLAQAPTDTQYF
TRBV21-1	17	TRBJ2-1	.	few	TGTGCCAGCAGCAAACAGAGGCGGGGATCCTCCTACAATGAGCAGTTCTTC	CASSKQRRGSSYNEQFF
TRBV28	15	TRBJ1-5	TRBD1	.	TGTGCCAGCAGTCCTCAGGGGGCAAGTAATCAGCCCCAGCATTTT	CASSPQGASNQPQHF
TRBV4-2	15	TRBJ1-1	.	.	TGTGCCAGCATCCGGGGAGGGGGACAGAACACTGAAGCTTTCTTT	CASIRGGGQNTEAFF
TRBV9	13	TRBJ2-5	TRBD2	.	TGTGCCAGCAATTCGGGAGGTCTAGAGACCCAGTACTTC	CASNSGGLETQYF
TRBV28	16	TRBJ2-5	TRBD2	.	TGTGCCAGCAGACCCTACCGAGCGGGGCAGCAAGAGACCCAGTACTTC	CASRPYRAGQQETQYF
TRBV3-1/TRBV3-2	15	TRBJ2-7	.	.	TGTGCCAGCAGCCAAGACGGGGGACTTTCCTACGAGCAGTACTTC	CASSQDGGLSYEQYF
TRBV4-2	15	TRBJ2-5	.	.	TGTGCCAGCAGCCAAGATTACGGGGGAGTAGAGACCCAGTACTTC	CASSQDYGGVETQYF
TRBV18	15	TRBJ2-5	TRBD2	.	TGTGCCAGCTCTCCCTGGACTAGCGGGAAAGAGACCCAGTACTTC	CASSPWTSGKETQYF
TRBV2	14	TRBJ2-5	.	.	TGTGCCAGCAGAGTCGACAGGAACCAAGAGACCCAGTACTTC	CASRVDRNQETQYF
TRBV27	12	TRBJ2-1	TRBD2	.	TGTGCCAGCAGTTTCCTGGCGGGAGCATTTATCTTC	CASSFLAGAFIF
TRBV5-1	17	TRBJ2-1	TRBD2	.	TGCGCCAGCAGCTCCGGGACTAGCGGCTTCTCCTACAATGAGCAGTTCTTC	CASSSGTSGFSYNEQFF
TRBV6-1	14	TRBJ2-7	TRBD1	few	TGTGCCAGCAGTGAGAACAGGGGGCACAACGAGCAGTACTTC	CASSENRGHNEQYF
TRBV4-1	14	TRBJ1-2	TRBD1	.	TGCGCCAGCAATTCATGGACAGGGGGTTATGGCTACACCTTC	CASNSWTGGYGYTF
TRBV7-2	15	TRBJ2-1	.	.	TGTGCCAGCAGCTTGCGGCTACCACGCCACAATGAGCAGTTCTTC	CASSLRLPRHNEQFF
TRBV30	12	TRBJ2-2	TRBD1	.	TGTGCTTCCGGGACAGGAGCCGGGGAGCTGTTTTTT	CASGTGAGELFF
TRBV19	14	TRBJ2-1	.	.	TGTGCCAGTAGTTGGGCGGAGAGAGGGGGTGAGCAGTTCTTC	CASSWAERGGEQFF
TRBV18	15	TRBJ2-4	TRBD2	.	TGTGCCAGCTCGGTTAGGACTAGCGGGCAAAACATTCAGTACTTC	CASSVRTSGQNIQYF
TRBV4-3	14	TRBJ2-1	.	once	TGCGCCAGCAGCCAGGGAGATTCCTACAATGAGCAGTTCTTC	CASSQGDSYNEQFF
TRBV3-1/TRBV3-2	15	TRBJ2-2	TRBD1	.	TGTGCCAGCAGCCAAGTCAACAGGGGAACCGGGGAGCTGTTTTTT	CASSQVNRGTGELFF
TRBV5-1	14	TRBJ2-2	.	.	TGCGCCAGCAGCCCTTCCGGGTCCCCCGGGGAGCTGTTTTTT	CASSPSGSPGELFF
TRBV6-5	14	TRBJ1-1	.	.	TGTGCCAGCAGTTACCAAGGGGGTGGGACTGAAGCTTTCTTT	CASSYQGGGTEAFF
TRBV7-2	14	TRBJ2-1	TRBD2	.	TGTGCCAGCAGCGTGGGACTAGCGTTGAATGAGCAGTTCTTC	CASSVGLALNEQFF
TRBV5-4	14	TRBJ2-3	TRBD1	.	TGTGCCAGCAGCACCTACAGACAGGGGAGGACGCAGTATTTT	CASSTYRQGRTQYF
TRBV6-6	14	TRBJ1-1	TRBD1	.	TGTGCCAGCAGGGGGACAGGGGGAAACACTGAAGCTTTCTTT	CASRGTGGNTEAFF
TRBV5-1	14	TRBJ1-2	TRBD1	.	TGCGCCAGCAGCTTGGCCGGGACAGGGTATGGCTACACCTTC	CASSLAGTGYGYTF
TRBV5-4	16	TRBJ2-5	TRBD2	.	TGTGCCAGCAGCTTACCCCCCGCGGGGGGGCAGGAGACCCAGTACTTC	CASSLPPAGGQETQYF
TRBV6-1	16	TRBJ1-2	.	.	TGTGCCAGCAGTGTAGGAGGTGGGGACATAAACTATGGCTACACCTTC	CASSVGGGDINYGYTF
TRBV5-4	17	TRBJ1-6	TRBD1	.	TGTGCCAGCAGCACCCGACAGGGGATCTCCTATAATTCACCCCTCCACTTT	CASSTRQGISYNSPLHF
TRBV12-5	14	TRBJ2-7	.	.	TGTGCTAGTGGTTCCTCGGGACTTATCTACGAACAGTACTTC	CASGSSGLIYEQYF
TRBV4-1	13	TRBJ2-7	.	once	TGCGCCAGCAGAGACGGGTACTCCTACGAGCAGTACTTC	CASRDGYSYEQYF
TRBV5-1	14	TRBJ2-7	.	.	TGCGCCAGCAGCCCCAGGACTGCAACCTACGAGCAGTACTTC	CASSPRTATYEQYF
TRBV7-9	15	TRBJ2-7	.	.	TGTGCCAGCAGTCGAGAGAGGGCAGCCACCTACGAGCAGTACTTC	CASSRERAATYEQYF
TRBV27	16	TRBJ2-3	TRBD2	.	TGTGCCAGCGGAAATCAAATAGCGGGAGGGGCAGATACGCAGTATTTT	CASGNQIAGGADTQYF